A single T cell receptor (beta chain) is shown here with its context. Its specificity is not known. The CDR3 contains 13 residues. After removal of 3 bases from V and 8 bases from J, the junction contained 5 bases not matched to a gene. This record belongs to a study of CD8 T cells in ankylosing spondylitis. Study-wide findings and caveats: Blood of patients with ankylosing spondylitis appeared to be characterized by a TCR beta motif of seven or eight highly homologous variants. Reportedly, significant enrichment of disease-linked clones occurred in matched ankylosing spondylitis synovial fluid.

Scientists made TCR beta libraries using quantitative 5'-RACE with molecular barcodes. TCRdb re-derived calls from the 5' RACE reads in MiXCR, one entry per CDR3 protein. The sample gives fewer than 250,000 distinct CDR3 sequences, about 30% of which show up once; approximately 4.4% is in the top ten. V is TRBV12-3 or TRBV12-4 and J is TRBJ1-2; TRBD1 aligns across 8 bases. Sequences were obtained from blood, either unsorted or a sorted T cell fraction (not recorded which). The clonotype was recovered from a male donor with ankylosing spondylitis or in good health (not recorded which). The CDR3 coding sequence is TGTGCCAGCAGTTTGGGCAGGGGGCGAGGCTACACCTTC. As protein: CASSLGRGRGYTF.